What follows describes a single TCR beta chain. This record comes from a study of T cells after yellow fever vaccination. TCRdb fed the 5' RACE reads into MiXCR, producing one record per CDR3 protein. Counted here are some 110,000 distinct CDR3 sequences, 7.2% occurring once; the ten biggest clones make up approximately 2.7%. The V and J ends lost 3 bases and 4 bases respectively, with 8 bases between them. The CDR3 runs 13 residues. Germline V gives CDR1 SGHRS, CDR2 YFSETQ. The material sequenced was CD4+ T cells sorted from PBMCs, taken more than 40 days after the first yellow fever vaccination. The genes are TRBV5-1 and TRBJ1-3; the D is unclear. This TCR derives from a man aged 18 to 35 who received the YFV17D yellow fever vaccine. Here the CDR3 reads CASSSSQGNTIYF. The CDR3 nucleotides read TGCGCCAGCAGCTCCTCCCAGGGAAACACCATATATTTT.